This entry describes one T cell receptor beta chain. Participant age was about 18 to 89 years, and participants resided in 24 US areas. The entry originates in a study of blood T cell repertoires in COVID-19. Background on the study: COVID-19 samples collected from the United States, Italy and Spain covered acute and convalescent phases. Sources were T cells, B-cell-depleted T cells, or PBMCs; the material itself was cDNA or gDNA.

Original data processing: Estimates of nucleated cell counts were drawn from the amplification of reference gene primers. TCRdb keeps only in-frame clones here, not all; method: immunoSEQ multiplex PCR. V, J and clone size are those of that table, while D and trimming were read from the DNA. The sample contains about 270,000 clones, approximately 91% of which appear only once. Trimming shortened V by 1 base and J by 9 bases, and 10 bases separated the two germline ends. The germline V gene encodes CDR1 LGHDT and CDR2 YNNKEL (reference sequence). The CDR3 consists of 14 residues. The V and J genes are TRBV3-1 (or the pseudogene TRBV3-2) and TRBJ1-6; D perhaps matches TRBD1 (6 bases). This clonotype was sampled from a woman in her 30s who had recovered from COVID-19. The sequencing input was PBMCs or T cells enriched from blood (not recorded which). CDR3 nucleotides: TGTGCCAGCAGCCAAGTAGGGGGGGGTTCACCCCTCCACTTT. It codes for CASSQVGGGSPLHF.